Listed below are T cell receptor beta chains from one sample, sequenced in a study of CD8+ T cells in alopecia areata. Profiled with immunoSEQ multiplex PCR; TCRdb holds only in-frame clones, not every one. The sample includes about 3,900 clones, roughly 71% of them seen just once. Sequencing used skin, obtained at week 24, from a patient treated with tofacitinib. The receptors come from a human donor with alopecia areata. Both conserved end residues are part of each CDR3. A D gene is named only where the DNA matches it firmly. Clone size, where shown, is once, few, many, or a class for clones that have expanded.

D	size	V	J	CDR3	DNA
.	.	TRBV19	TRBJ1-6	CASSISGGRSPLHF	TGTGCCAGTAGTATTTCGGGGGGCCGATCACCCCTCCACTTT
TRBD2	.	TRBV29-1	TRBJ2-2	CSVVGLAGGPGELFF	TGCAGCGTTGTCGGACTAGCGGGGGGTCCCGGGGAGCTGTTTTTT
TRBD1	.	TRBV4-3	TRBJ1-3	CASSQDQVAGGPGNTIYF	TGCGCCAGCAGCCAAGATCAGGTGGCAGGGGGCCCTGGAAACACCATATATTTT
.	.	TRBV4-1	TRBJ2-3	CAGSQDPGLRGTDTQYF	TGCGCCGGCAGCCAAGACCCGGGCTTACGTGGCACAGATACGCAGTATTTT
TRBD1	.	TRBV28	TRBJ1-1	CASSLLAGGRGTEAFF	TGTGCCAGCAGTTTATTGGCAGGGGGCAGGGGAACTGAAGCTTTCTTT
.	large	TRBV18	TRBJ2-1	CASSTTGGRAYNEQFF	TGTGCCAGCTCAACCACGGGGGGCCGAGCCTACAATGAGCAGTTCTTC
TRBD1	once	TRBV6-5	TRBJ1-2	CASSFNRGSGYTF	TGTGCCAGCAGTTTCAACAGGGGGAGTGGCTACACCTTC
TRBD1	.	TRBV5-1	TRBJ2-5	CASSLRTGEETQYF	TGCGCCAGCAGCTTGCGTACAGGGGAAGAGACCCAGTACTTC
.	.	TRBV7-9	TRBJ1-1	CASRDQVNTEAFF	TGTGCCAGCAGAGACCAGGTGAACACTGAAGCTTTCTTT
.	.	TRBV7-2	TRBJ2-3	CASSSNRERKLSSTDTQYF	TGTGCCAGCAGCTCAAACCGGGAGCGCAAACTCTCTAGCACAGATACGCAGTATTTT
.	.	TRBV12-5	TRBJ1-4	CASGFALPNKDEKLFF	TGTGCTAGTGGTTTCGCTCTCCCGAACAAAGATGAAAAACTGTTTTTT
.	few	TRBV29-1	TRBJ2-5	CSVPDPGRVLQETQYF	TGCAGCGTTCCGGACCCGGGCAGGGTACTGCAAGAGACCCAGTACTTC
.	.	TRBV7-8	TRBJ1-3	CASSLAADSGNTIYF	TGTGCCAGCAGCTTAGCGGCAGACTCTGGAAACACCATATATTTT
TRBD1	few	TRBV29-1	TRBJ1-3	CSVEGTGGNTIYF	TGCAGCGTTGAAGGGACAGGTGGAAACACCATATATTTT
TRBD1	few	TRBV7-9	TRBJ2-2	CASSEPGQGHAGELFF	TGTGCCAGCAGCGAACCGGGACAGGGCCACGCCGGGGAGCTGTTTTTT
.	.	TRBV4-1	TRBJ2-7	CASSQDRQGIVEQYF	TGCGCCAGCAGCCAAGATAGGCAGGGGATCGTCGAGCAGTACTTC
TRBD1	.	TRBV5-1	TRBJ1-1	CASSFGRTGDLGTEAFF	TGCGCCAGCAGCTTCGGTCGGACAGGGGATTTGGGCACTGAAGCTTTCTTT
TRBD1	.	TRBV7-3	TRBJ1-1	CASSMNRGMGTEAFF	TGTGCCAGCAGCATGAACAGGGGTATGGGAACTGAAGCTTTCTTT